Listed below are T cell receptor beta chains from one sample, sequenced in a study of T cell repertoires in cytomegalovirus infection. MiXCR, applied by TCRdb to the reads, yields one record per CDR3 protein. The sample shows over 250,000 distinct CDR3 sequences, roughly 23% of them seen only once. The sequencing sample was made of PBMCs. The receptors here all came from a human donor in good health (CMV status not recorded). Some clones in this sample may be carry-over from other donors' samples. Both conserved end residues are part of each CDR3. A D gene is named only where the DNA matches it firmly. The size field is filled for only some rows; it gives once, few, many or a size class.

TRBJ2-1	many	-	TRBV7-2	TGTGCCAGCAGCTTAGCTGTTGGTAGCCTCATCTACAATGAGCAGTTCTTC	CASSLAVGSLIYNEQFF
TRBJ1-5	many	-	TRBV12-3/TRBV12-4	TGTGCCAGCAGGGAAGCTGGATTGGGCAATCAGCCCCAGCATTTT	CASREAGLGNQPQHF
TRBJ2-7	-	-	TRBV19	TGTGCCAGTAGTAAAGGAGTTTCCTACGAGCAGTACTTC	CASSKGVSYEQYF
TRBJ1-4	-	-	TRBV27	TGTGCCAGCAGCCGAAGGGATGCCGAGGAAAAACTGTTTTTT	CASSRRDAEEKLFF
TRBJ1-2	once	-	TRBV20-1	TGCAGTGCTAGAGATCATGCACAGGCAGGAGGGGGCTACACCTTC	CSARDHAQAGGGYTF
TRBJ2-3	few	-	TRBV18	TGTGCCAGCTCAGGGATAGCTGACAGCACAGATACGCAGTATTTT	CASSGIADSTDTQYF
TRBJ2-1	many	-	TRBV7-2	TGTGCCAGCAGCCCTTGGGGTAGCTACAATGAGCAGTTCTTC	CASSPWGSYNEQFF
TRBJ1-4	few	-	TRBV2	TGTGCCAGCAGGGTGCTGTCAACTAATGAAAAACTGTTTTTT	CASRVLSTNEKLFF
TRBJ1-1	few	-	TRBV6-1	TGTGCCATATCGGTGGGGAACACTGAAGCTTTCTTT	CAISVGNTEAFF
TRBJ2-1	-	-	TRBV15	TGTGCCACCAGCATATTGGACAGTTTCAACAATGAGCAGTTCTTC	CATSILDSFNNEQFF
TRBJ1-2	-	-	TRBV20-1	TGCAGTGCTACGGTGTCTGGCTACACCTTC	CSATVSGYTF
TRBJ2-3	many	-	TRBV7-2	TGTGCCAGCAGCCAAGTTTTAGATACGCAGTATTTT	CASSQVLDTQYF
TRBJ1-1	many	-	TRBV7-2	TGTGCCAGCAGAGGACAGCCGAACACTGAAGCTTTCTTT	CASRGQPNTEAFF
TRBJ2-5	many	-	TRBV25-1	TGTGCCAGCAGTGAATTTGGGGAGACCCAGTACTTC	CASSEFGETQYF
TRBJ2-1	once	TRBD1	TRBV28	TGTGCCAGCAGTTTATTCGCCGGACAGGGGATGAATGAGCAGTTCTTC	CASSLFAGQGMNEQFF
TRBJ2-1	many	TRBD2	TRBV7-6	TGTGCCAGCAGCTCACTTCGTAGAAGCGGGAGGGTTAGGAATGAGCAGTTCTTC	CASSSLRRSGRVRNEQFF
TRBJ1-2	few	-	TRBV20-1	TGCAGTGCTGGGGGTATCTATGGCTACACCTTC	CSAGGIYGYTF
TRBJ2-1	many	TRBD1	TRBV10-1	TGCGCCAGCAGTGCATCCGTACAGGGGCCCTACAATGAGCAGTTCTTC	CASSASVQGPYNEQFF
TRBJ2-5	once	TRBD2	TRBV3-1	TGTGCCAGCAGCCCTGGACTAGAACGGGAGACCCAGTACTTC	CASSPGLERETQYF
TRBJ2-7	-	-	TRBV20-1	TGCAGTGCTAGGGACAACTCCTACGAGCAGTACTTC	CSARDNSYEQYF
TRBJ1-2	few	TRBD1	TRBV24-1	TGTGCCACCAGTGATGCCCCGACAGGGCGGGGCTACACCTTC	CATSDAPTGRGYTF
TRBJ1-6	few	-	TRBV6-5	TGTGCCAACAACTGGGCAGGCCTCAGCTCCTATAATTCACCCCTCCACTTT	CANNWAGLSSYNSPLHF
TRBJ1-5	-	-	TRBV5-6	TGTGCCAGCAGCGAACTTGGCTCTTCGGGACCCCAGCATTTT	CASSELGSSGPQHF
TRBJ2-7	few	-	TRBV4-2	TGTGCCAGCAGCCAAGAACTCGACAGTTCCTACGAGCAGTACTTC	CASSQELDSSYEQYF
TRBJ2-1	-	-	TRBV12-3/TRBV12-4	TGTGCCAGCAGTTTAGCGGGAGTACCCTACAATGAGCAGTTCTTC	CASSLAGVPYNEQFF
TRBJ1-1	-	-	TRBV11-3	TGTGCCAGCAGCGCAGGAGTTTCGTCATCAGGGGCTGATGAAGCTTTCTTT	CASSAGVSSSGADEAFF